This record concerns one T cell receptor (beta chain) sequence. The entry originates in a study of cytomegalovirus exposure and HLA in healthy donors. The CDR3 length is 14 residues. Trimming removed 4 bases from V and 1 base from J, with 10 bases in between. The germline CDR1 and CDR2 sequences are SEHNR and FQNEAQ (reference sequence). 60 Vbeta and 13 Jbeta primers were used in PCR. Some clones are missing from TCRdb's copy, which holds only in-frame ones; the method was immunoSEQ multiplex PCR. The sample has about 220,000 clones, less than 85% seen once. The chain recombines TRBV7-9 with TRBJ2-5, with D perhaps matching TRBD1 (5 bases). The TCR comes from a man between 18 and 29 years old in good health and CMV-seronegative. The sequencing sample was made of PBMCs. The CDR3: CASSSDRFQETQYF. The CDR3 DNA reads TGTGCCAGCAGCTCTGACAGATTCCAAGAGACCCAGTACTTC. Variable domain in full (rest from reference TRBV7-9 and TRBJ2-5): DTGVSQNPRHKITKRGQNVTFRCDPISEHNRLYWYRQTLGQGPEFLTYFQNEAQLEKSRLLSDRFSAERPKGSFSTLEIQRTEQGDSAMYLCASSSDRFQETQYFGPGTRLLVL.